The T cell receptor (beta chain) described here comes from a study of blood T cells in healthy people across ages. Whole-study findings and limits: Per million T cells, TCR beta diversity dropped roughly linearly as age increased.

The authors ran a second PCR of roughly 6 to 12 cycles using a sample-barcoded 5' primer and a J-beta primer mix. TCRdb recomputed calls from the 5' RACE reads with MiXCR, one row per CDR3 protein. Found here are 1,500,000 or so distinct CDR3 sequences, 42% of them singletons; the top ten hold around 4%. From germline, CDR1 is MNHEY and CDR2 SMNVEV (reference sequence). This CDR3 has 17 residues. Trimming took 4 bases from V and 4 from J; bases not matched to a gene: 9. About this clonotype: What it binds is not known.

The chain recombines TRBV27 with TRBJ2-1, with 11 bases aligning to TRBD2. The sequenced sample consisted of blood. This receptor was taken from a woman aged 18-30 years in good health. The CDR3 DNA follows: TGTGCCAGCAGTTCCTATAGCGGGAGGGCCCTATACAATGAGCAGTTCTTC. Translation: CASSSYSGRALYNEQFF.